This T cell receptor beta chain was retrieved from a study of blood T cell repertoires in COVID-19. Overall study context: Sites in the United States, Italy and Spain provided acute and convalescent COVID-19 samples. PBMCs, B-cell-depleted T cells, or T cells were the source of the cDNA or gDNA that made up the material.

Profiled with immunoSEQ multiplex PCR; TCRdb holds only in-frame clones, not every one. The profile shows 170,000 or so clones, 85% to 90% of them singletons. This clone has just one count. This clonotype was sampled from a man between 45 and 60 years old with active or convalescent COVID-19. Sequencing was carried out using peripheral blood.

The CDR3: CAISAQGAQGTSPLHF. DNA of the CDR3: TGTGCCATCAGCGCACAGGGGGCCCAGGGGACTTCACCCCTCCACTTT. The rearrangement uses TRBV10-3 and TRBJ1-6, with 9 positions matching TRBD1. V dropped 6 bases and J dropped 9; count of bases not matched to a gene: 12. CDR3 length: 16 amino acids. Germline V gene sequence: CDR1 ENHRY, CDR2 SYGVKD.